This TCR beta chain was obtained from a study of T cell changes during pregnancy in multiple sclerosis. CDR1 and CDR2 (germline): SQVTM, ANQGSEA. There are 15 residues in the CDR3. V lost 5 bases to trimming and J lost 0 bases; unmatched junction nucleotides: 7. This clone appeared once. Sequencing was performed with immunoSEQ multiplex PCR; in TCRdb, only in-frame clones are kept and a portion is missing. The table records about 120,000 clones, approximately 93% of them present only once. The chain has TRBV29-1 and TRBJ2-1; 7 nucleotides match TRBD1. The clonotype comes from a female donor with multiple sclerosis, enrolled in a pregnancy study. The specimen was peripheral blood, collected before pregnancy. CDR3 bases: TGCAGCGTTCGGACAGGCGCAAGCTCCTACAATGAGCAGTTCTTC. Amino acid sequence: CSVRTGASSYNEQFF.